This T cell receptor beta chain originates from a study of cytomegalovirus exposure and HLA in healthy donors. Across the study: Clustering assigned about 76% of the 350 to 450 genotyped donors to the Caucasian-associated ancestry cluster. Study results and caveats: The study designated over 150 TCR beta chains cytomegalovirus-associated.

On this clone: Its cognate antigen is unknown.

The PCR used 60 Vbeta and 13 Jbeta primers. Sequencing was performed with immunoSEQ multiplex PCR; in TCRdb, only in-frame clones are kept and a portion is missing. This table has some 170,000 clones, 77% appearing once. The CDR3 is 13 amino acids. V was shortened by 1 base and J by 1 base, with 4 bases between the two germline ends. From germline, CDR1 is SGHVS and CDR2 FQNEAQ. V and J are TRBV7-8 and TRBJ1-1, with D uncertain. Sequenced sample: PBMCs. This TCR was recovered from a woman aged 55-69 years in good health and CMV-seropositive. The CDR3 sequence: CASSLVRNTEAFF. CDR3 nucleotides: TGTGCCAGCAGCTTAGTCAGGAACACTGAAGCTTTCTTT.